This T cell receptor beta chain derives from a study of blood T cell repertoires in COVID-19 (dated by TCRdb to 2018 to 2021). Broadly, across the study: The collaborator samples originated in the United States, Italy and Spain and spanned the acute and convalescent phases of COVID-19. The prospective study material was composed of cDNA or gDNA derived from T cells, B-cell-depleted T cells, or PBMCs. Subjects who had been exposed to COVID-19, were actively infected with it, or had recovered from it provided the deeply sampled blood TCRbeta repertoires that made up the dataset. The repertoires were made available in a free public database intended to serve as a resource for research on the immune response to SARS-CoV-2. Samples were obtained from the ongoing ImmuneRACE study (first 160 participants) and from 1,000 to 1,500 subjects provided by 6 global collaborators. A de-identified subject ID, COVID-19 status, age in years and sex were almost always included in the sample metadata. Where HLA class I and class II types were available, the types were taken from metadata supplied by the sample provider, not from assay-based typing.

Study-level results and caveats: How much clinical and demographic metadata was included differed by source and by participant, and the metadata was provided uncurated.

The immunoSEQ Assay, a bias-controlled multiplex PCR, was used to amplify TCRbeta CDR3 regions from genomic DNA. In the authors' own workflow: Nucleated cell counts per sample were estimated from amplification of reference gene primers within the assay. To quantify the absolute abundance of each unique TCRbeta CDR3 rearrangement, sequence reads were collapsed and filtered. Productive Simpson clonality was computed per sample as the square root of Simpson's diversity index over productive rearrangements. In its TCRdb copy, this immuneACCESS table keeps in-frame sequences only and misses some clones. Where compared with another copy, unresolved V genes explain less than half of these, and the others have no known cause. V and J calls and clone size are given by that table; D and trimming were obtained from the DNA. In all, the sample holds more than 30,000 clones, and about 80% of those were seen once. Of the sample, over 13% falls within the top ten clones.

Each collaborating institution followed its own protocols to collect whole blood in K2EDTA tubes. For TCRbeta analysis, collaborator samples were shipped as frozen whole blood, as isolated PBMCs, or as DNA extracted from either sample type. Germline trimming: 4 bases from V, 2 bases from J; junction bases outside gene matches: 6. The germline V gene sets CDR1 to SGHRS and CDR2 to YFSETQ. The CDR3 starts with the cysteine, ends with the phenylalanine, and has 15 residues. Just CDR3 DNA is preserved here, 45 bases in frame from base 1. To note about this clone: It has no known antigen specificity. No clone much larger than this one lies a single base away; base qualities are absent.

The sequence was obtained from a woman between 70 and 85 years old with acute or convalescent COVID-19. The sample comprised peripheral blood. The chain is encoded by TRBV5-1 joined to TRBJ2-3, with 8 bases in between that match TRBD2. Read as DNA, the sequence is TGCGCCAGCAGCCGCGCGGGGGGCCACACAGATACGCAGTATTTT. This sequence encodes CASSRAGGHTDTQYF.